The T cell receptor beta chain under discussion was sequenced for a study of technical replicates of blood from several donors. Method: immunoSEQ multiplex PCR; TCRdb's copy keeps in-frame clones and lacks some. The sample lists 70,000 or so clones, over 70% occurring once. V lost 1 base and J lost 3, with 7 bases in between. This CDR3 comprises 14 residues. Per the germline V gene, CDR1 is SGHVS and CDR2 is FQNEAQ. V is TRBV7-8 and J is TRBJ2-4; D ambiguous. This clonotype was sampled from a human donor in good health. Some clones in this sample may be carry-over from other donors' samples. The sequenced sample was PBMCs. CDR3 sequence reads: CASSLDYNKNIQYF. CDR3 coding DNA: TGTGCCAGCAGCTTAGACTACAACAAAAACATTCAGTACTTC.